This note documents a single T cell receptor beta chain sequence. The V end was cut by 4 bases, the J end by 7 bases, with 13 bases between. The length of the CDR3 is 14 residues. Germline V gene lookup returns CDR1 MNHEY and CDR2 SVGAGI. This sample is drawn from a study of shared T cell receptors in the human thymus. Profiled with immunoSEQ multiplex PCR; TCRdb holds only in-frame clones, not every one. The sample holds hundreds of thousands of clones, 80% to 90% seen once. These data were also reused for a study on human thymus T cells.

The source of this sequence is a boy less than two years old with a congenital heart defect. Sequenced: thymocytes. This sequence joins TRBV6-5 and TRBJ2-2; D may be TRBD2 (5 bases). CDR3 DNA: TGTGCCAGCAGTTTGTCGGGGTGGGGCGGGGAGCTGTTTTTT. Translating gives CASSLSGWGGELFF.